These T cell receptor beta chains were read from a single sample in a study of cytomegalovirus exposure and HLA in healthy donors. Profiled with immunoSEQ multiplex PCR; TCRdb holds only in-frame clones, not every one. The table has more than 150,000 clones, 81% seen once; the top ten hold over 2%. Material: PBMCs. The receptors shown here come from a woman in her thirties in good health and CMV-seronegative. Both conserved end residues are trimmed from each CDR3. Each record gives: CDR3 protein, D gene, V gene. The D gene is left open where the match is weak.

CDR3aa: ASSLNSGGASTQY
d_gene: TRBD2
v_gene: TRBV7-6

CDR3aa: ASSSGLAGGEGYQETQY
d_gene: TRBD2
v_gene: TRBV7-2

CDR3aa: ASSAGLAGNEQF
d_gene: TRBD2
v_gene: TRBV5-4

CDR3aa: SAKTSGSYEQY
d_gene: TRBD2
v_gene: TRBV29-1

CDR3aa: ASSQDLGWQGTWDEQY
d_gene: NA
v_gene: TRBV4-3

CDR3aa: ASSVGQSYEQY
d_gene: NA
v_gene: TRBV9

CDR3aa: ASSVGQEGANQPQH
d_gene: TRBD1
v_gene: TRBV6-1

CDR3aa: ATRTGGATGELF
d_gene: TRBD1
v_gene: TRBV27

CDR3aa: ASRRGGAGNTIY
d_gene: NA
v_gene: TRBV27

CDR3aa: ASRQGAGETQY
d_gene: TRBD1
v_gene: TRBV27

CDR3aa: ASSLPETDTQY
d_gene: NA
v_gene: TRBV7-9

CDR3aa: AWRPGISEQF
d_gene: NA
v_gene: TRBV30

CDR3aa: ASSLGSYDTQY
d_gene: NA
v_gene: TRBV5-4

CDR3aa: ARSLVGGGSTDTQY
d_gene: NA
v_gene: TRBV5-3

CDR3aa: ASSPGNAGTAQSEKLF
d_gene: TRBD1
v_gene: TRBV4-3

CDR3aa: ASSTRQGGGYT
d_gene: TRBD1
v_gene: TRBV27

CDR3aa: AGGGLGNQPQH
d_gene: NA
v_gene: TRBV19

CDR3aa: ASSVRQGAVDEQF
d_gene: TRBD1
v_gene: TRBV11-2

CDR3aa: ASSEYPGGGNTIY
d_gene: TRBD1
v_gene: TRBV13

CDR3aa: ASRGPGLDQPQH
d_gene: NA
v_gene: TRBV4-3

CDR3aa: SALRWAQGNEQF
d_gene: NA
v_gene: TRBV29-1

CDR3aa: ASSDTSYEQY
d_gene: NA
v_gene: TRBV6-6

CDR3aa: ASSLLGTVQETQY
d_gene: TRBD1
v_gene: TRBV27

CDR3aa: ASSPFVSDTQY
d_gene: NA
v_gene: TRBV7-2

CDR3aa: ASSGTGGSGANVLT
d_gene: TRBD1
v_gene: TRBV6-1

CDR3aa: ASKWDSTKRLF
d_gene: TRBD1
v_gene: TRBV2

CDR3aa: ASSLVLQGHGYT
d_gene: NA
v_gene: TRBV5-1

CDR3aa: ASSPPRGLAKNSQY
d_gene: NA
v_gene: TRBV18

CDR3aa: ASSLGSGGGNEQY
d_gene: TRBD2
v_gene: TRBV7-6

CDR3aa: ASSRLGGAETQY
d_gene: TRBD2
v_gene: TRBV18

CDR3aa: ASSQGQGDTEAF
d_gene: TRBD1
v_gene: TRBV4-3

CDR3aa: ASSLYYLAHTGELF
d_gene: NA
v_gene: TRBV7-9

CDR3aa: ASSPLPPRQGQTYEQY
d_gene: TRBD1
v_gene: TRBV18

CDR3aa: ASSEGVAGATDTQY
d_gene: TRBD2
v_gene: TRBV2

CDR3aa: ASSYEGENTEAF
d_gene: NA
v_gene: TRBV6-6

CDR3aa: ASSSRQGGNTGELF
d_gene: TRBD1
v_gene: TRBV7-3

CDR3aa: ASSQPRDRGYEQY
d_gene: TRBD1
v_gene: TRBV28

CDR3aa: ASSVGQYYGYT
d_gene: NA
v_gene: TRBV5-6

CDR3aa: ASSSLSRGANQPQH
d_gene: TRBD1
v_gene: TRBV28